The clone carrying this TCR beta chain was found a few times. Antigen unknown. The germline gives CDR1 MNHNS, CDR2 SASEGT. J was trimmed by 7 bases and V by 0 bases; bases with no gene match: 17. There are 19 residues in the CDR3. Every subset had its genomic DNA shared out evenly among several immunoSEQ plates. Clones were sequenced by immunoSEQ multiplex PCR, and TCRdb holds only the in-frame ones, with some missing. Of millions of clones in the sample, approximately 90% are singletons; the top ten hold about 0.13%. This entry belongs to a study of shared clonotypes between healthy human individuals. Notes on the study in general: Naive subsets typically showed greater estimated richness than memory subsets. When compared with the clonotypes that were shared by all four sorted-subset donors, the non-shared clonotypes turned out to have lower generation probabilities.

The sequence came from a man aged 18 to 30 in good health. V and J are TRBV6-1 and TRBJ1-2; 10 bases are a match to TRBD1. The specimen sequenced was naive CD4+ T cells sorted from blood. Stated subset: CD45RA+ positively selected. CDR3 amino acids: CASSEAFGGQGMSSGGYTF. Written as DNA, the CDR3 is TGTGCCAGCAGTGAAGCTTTTGGGGGACAGGGGATGAGTTCAGGTGGCTACACCTTC.